Listed here are 20 T cell receptor beta chains from one sample, sequenced in a study of T cell responses to AZD1222 COVID-19 vaccine. Assay: immunoSEQ multiplex PCR; the TCRdb copy retains only in-frame clones and omits some. In the table there are about 100,000 clones, 80% to 95% of which are singletons. The sample consisted of peripheral blood, taken on day 0 of AZD1222 vaccination. Receptor source: an adult in good health.

J is TRBJ1-4 and V is TRBV9; D possibly corresponds to TRBD1 (6 bases). The CDR3 is 14 amino acids. The V gene's germline CDR1 is SGDLS and CDR2 YYNGEE. V gave up 3 bases and J gave up 8 bases, with 14 bases separating them. Written as DNA, the CDR3 is TGTGCCAGCAGCGCGACAGGCCTTAGGGAAAAACTGTTTTTT. It translates to CASSATGLREKLFF.

The V call is TRBV7-2, the J call TRBJ2-7; D tentatively reads TRBD1 or TRBD2 (6 bases each). This CDR3 region has 13 residues. The germline V gene has CDR1 SGHTA and CDR2 FQGNSA. V lost 7 bases and J 2 bases, leaving 12 bases between the germline ends. The CDR3 DNA follows: TGTGCCAGCAACGAGAGGGGGGCCTACGAGCAGTACTTC. As protein: CASNERGAYEQYF.

The J gene is TRBJ1-2, the V gene TRBV28; 7 bases map to TRBD1. With 7 bases clipped from V and 4 bases from J, the junction kept 6 bases outside the gene matches. The CDR3 length is 13 residues. Germline CDR1 is MDHEN and CDR2 is SYDVKM. CDR3 nucleotides: TGTGCCAGCACCCTCAGGGGGTTCTATGGCTACACCTTC. It specifies CASTLRGFYGYTF.

This chain joins TRBV13 and TRBJ2-7; 9 nucleotides align to TRBD2. The germline CDR1 and CDR2 sequences are PRHDT and FYEKMQ (reference sequence). Trimming cost V 4 bases and J 9 bases; bases outside gene matches: 10. The CDR3 has 14 residues. The CDR3 sequence: CASSSPRGLALQYF. The CDR3 nucleotides read TGTGCCAGCAGCTCACCCAGAGGACTAGCGCTGCAGTACTTC.

This clone was found a few times. V and J are TRBV6-2 or TRBV6-3 and TRBJ2-7; D is ambiguous. V lost 2 bases and J 4 bases, leaving 9 bases between the germline ends. The germline gives CDR1 MNHEY, CDR2 SVGEGT. CDR3 length equals 13 residues. DNA of the CDR3: TGTGCCAGCAGTTACCCCGGACGGTACGAGCAGTACTTC. Protein sequence: CASSYPGRYEQYF.

A single count supports this clone. V is TRBV30 and J is TRBJ1-1; D not resolved. This CDR3 region has 13 residues. From germline, CDR1 is GTSNPN and CDR2 SVGIG (reference sequence). Trimming left V 4 bases short and J 4 bases short, with 13 bases between. In nucleotides, the CDR3 is TGTGCCTGGAAACCGCTTCAATTCACTGAAGCTTTCTTT. The encoded protein is CAWKPLQFTEAFF.

This clone was recorded only once. The chain carries TRBV24-1 and TRBJ2-2; possibly TRBD1 or TRBD2 for D (6 bases each). Germline CDR1 and CDR2: KGHDR and SFDVKD. V lost 0 bases and J 5 bases, leaving 15 bases between the germline ends. The CDR3 spans 17 residues. The CDR3 DNA follows: TGTGCCACCAGTGATTTGCAAGGGGGGCTAAGAACCGGGGAGCTGTTTTTT. Protein sequence: CATSDLQGGLRTGELFF.

The chain couples TRBV19 to TRBJ1-2; D is unresolved. V dropped 7 bases and J dropped 4 bases, with 25 bases sitting between them. CDR1 LNHDA and CDR2 SQIVND come from the germline V gene (reference sequence). The CDR3 runs to 17 residues. CDR3 nucleotide sequence: TGTGCCAGTAATAAATCAGCGAGGTCGCGCGTCGCCTATGGCTACACCTTC. Protein sequence: CASNKSARSRVAYGYTF.

The chain links TRBV10-3 to TRBJ2-1; TRBD2 aligns across 9 bases. The germline V gene encodes CDR1 ENHRY and CDR2 SYGVKD. V lost 8 bases to trimming and J lost 7 bases; unmatched junction nucleotides: 12. This CDR3 is 15 amino acids long. CDR3 sequence: CAIALAGEGKNEQFF. The CDR3 DNA reads as TGTGCCATCGCTTTAGCGGGAGAGGGGAAAAATGAGCAGTTCTTC.

CDR3 in DNA: TGCGCCAGCAGCTTGGGGGCCGGCGGCACAGATACGCAGTATTTT. This gives the protein CASSLGAGGTDTQYF. The chain uses TRBV5-1 and TRBJ2-3; D unclear. Germline CDR1 SGHRS, CDR2 YFSETQ. The CDR3 extends over 15 amino acids. Trimming took off 0 bases at V and 1 base at J, with 9 bases between the two ends.

The chain recombines TRBV12-3 or TRBV12-4 with TRBJ1-5; possibly TRBD1 for D (5 bases). This CDR3 region has 13 residues. Trimming took off 4 bases at V and 7 bases at J, with 11 bases between the two ends. In DNA, the CDR3 is TGTGCCAGCAGTTGGGCAGGGAAACAGCCCCAGCATTTT. It encodes CASSWAGKQPQHF.

The chain recombines TRBV3-1 (or the pseudogene TRBV3-2) with TRBJ2-1; tentative D call: TRBD2 (6 bases). Germline loops: CDR1 LGHDT, CDR2 YNNKEL (reference sequence). V gave up 4 bases and J gave up 5 bases, with 27 bases separating them. The CDR3 loop spans 19 amino acids. CDR3 sequence reads: CASSLGRISGRTKNNEQFF. The CDR3 DNA reads as TGTGCCAGCAGCCTAGGAAGAATTAGCGGACGAACTAAAAACAATGAGCAGTTCTTC.

The chain carries TRBV27 and TRBJ2-1; 7 positions match TRBD1. The CDR3 is made up of 18 amino acids. Unmatched junction bases numbered 13, after V lost 5 bases and J lost 0 bases. Germline V gives CDR1 MNHEY, CDR2 SMNVEV (reference sequence). The chain's CDR3 is CASSPGQTKVTSYNEQFF. CDR3 in DNA: TGTGCCAGCAGTCCGGGACAGACCAAGGTTACCTCCTACAATGAGCAGTTCTTC.

The chain joins TRBV5-5 to TRBJ1-6, with D uncertain. With 1 base removed from V and 6 bases from J, the gap between germline ends came to 11 bases. This CDR3 is 15 amino acids long. Germline V lookup: CDR1 SGHKS, CDR2 YYEKEE (reference sequence). CDR3: CASSLTHSFNSPLHF. The DNA of the CDR3 is TGTGCCAGCAGCTTGACACACAGCTTTAATTCACCCCTCCACTTT.

The CDR3 region is CASSYQGNSYEQYF. CDR3 coding DNA: TGTGCCAGCAGTTATCAGGGGAACTCCTACGAGCAGTACTTC. The rearrangement links TRBV6-5 to TRBJ2-7; perhaps TRBD1 as D (6 bases). CDR3 length: 14 amino acids. V gave up 3 bases and J gave up 0 bases, with 9 bases separating them. Germline loops: CDR1 MNHEY, CDR2 SVGAGI.

The gene calls are TRBV28 and TRBJ2-7, with 8 nucleotides matching TRBD1. This CDR3 has 15 residues. Germline assignment: CDR1 MDHEN and CDR2 SYDVKM. With V trimmed by 6 bases and J by 4 bases, 11 bases remained unmatched. CDR3 loop: CASRRQGSLWYEQYF. CDR3 nucleotide sequence: TGTGCCAGCAGGAGACAGGGGTCCCTGTGGTACGAGCAGTACTTC.

V and J are TRBV6-5 and TRBJ2-1; D uncertain. The CDR3 loop spans 13 amino acids. In germline, CDR1 is MNHEY, CDR2 SVGAGI. Trimming shortened V by 6 bases and J by 10 bases, and 16 bases separated the two germline ends. This CDR3 is CASSDSFRAEQFF. The CDR3 DNA follows: TGTGCCAGCAGCGATTCGTTCCGGGCCGAGCAGTTCTTC.

J is TRBJ1-5 and V is TRBV7-9; 7 bases are a match to TRBD1. Germline CDR1 is SEHNR and CDR2 is FQNEAQ (reference sequence). This CDR3 region has 13 residues. Trimming cost V 6 bases and J 5 bases; bases outside gene matches: 4. CDR3 residues: CASSLDRDQPQHF. The CDR3 DNA follows: TGTGCCAGCAGTCTTGACAGGGATCAGCCCCAGCATTTT.

This clone was recorded a few times. The V gene is TRBV28, the J gene TRBJ1-4, with D possibly TRBD1 on 6 matching bases. This CDR3 has 15 residues. The V gene lost 8 bases and the J gene lost 5 bases, with 18 bases spanning the gap. Per germline, CDR1 MDHEN and CDR2 SYDVKM. This CDR3 reads CASGNRAGSNEKLFF. CDR3 in DNA: TGTGCCAGCGGGAACAGGGCTGGGTCCAATGAAAAACTGTTTTTT. Complete variable domain (other parts from reference TRBV28 and TRBJ1-4): DVKVTQSSRYLVKRTGEKVFLECVQDMDHENMFWYRQDPGLGLRLIYFSYDVKMKEKGDIPEGYSVSREKKERFSLILESASTNQTSMYLCASGNRAGSNEKLFFGSGTQLSVL.

The V and J genes are TRBV18 and TRBJ2-5; a weak D match, TRBD1 (6 bases). The CDR3 extends over 15 amino acids. CDR1 is KGHSH, CDR2 LQKENI, per germline. V lost 1 base to trimming and J lost 5 bases, with 14 bases between them. CDR3 loop: CASSPRQGPGETQYF. For the CDR3, the DNA is TGTGCCAGCTCACCACGGCAGGGGCCCGGGGAGACCCAGTACTTC.